The 21 T cell receptor beta chains below were found in one sample sequenced in a study of T-cell reconstitution after alpha-beta-depleted transplantation in children. Preparation of the TCRbeta library was carried out with unique molecular identifiers. Via MiXCR, TCRdb re-called the PCR reads, giving one row per CDR3 protein. The sample includes roughly 400,000 distinct CDR3 sequences, 20% of them seen just once. This material consisted of PBMCs from the stem cell graft donor, taken from the stem cell graft. Receptors originate from a human donor who donated a stem cell graft to a child with acute myeloid leukemia.

This clonotype was observed once. This chain connects TRBV11-2 to TRBJ2-7; D is possibly TRBD1 or TRBD2 (7 bases each). The germline V gene encodes CDR1 SGHAT and CDR2 FQNNGV. The V and J ends lost 5 bases and 4 bases respectively, with 15 bases between them. The CDR3 consists of 14 residues. DNA for the CDR3: TGTGCCAGCAGCGGGGGGGGACAGCTTTACGAGCAGTACTTC. This codes for CASSGGGQLYEQYF.

The gene calls are TRBV7-2 and TRBJ2-1; possibly TRBD2 for D (6 bases). Trimming left V 6 bases short and J 3 bases short, with 12 bases between. The V gene's germline CDR1 is SGHTA and CDR2 FQGNSA. The CDR3 length is 14 residues. The CDR3 bases are TGTGCCAGCAGGCAAGCCGGGGGCTACAATGAGCAGTTCTTC. This encodes CASRQAGGYNEQFF.

The chain couples TRBV4-1 to TRBJ2-1; unclear D gene. The CDR3 is made up of 12 amino acids. The V and J ends lost 0 bases and 13 bases respectively, with 10 bases between them. The germline V gene encodes CDR1 MGHRA and CDR2 YSYEKL. The CDR3 reads CASSQDGITQFF. The CDR3 DNA reads as TGCGCCAGCAGCCAAGATGGTATTACCCAGTTCTTC.

This clonotype was seen more than once but under ten times. The chain links TRBV7-2 to TRBJ2-3; the D gene is possibly TRBD2 (6 bases). This CDR3 is built from 15 residues. Germline CDR1 and CDR2: SGHTA and FQGNSA. V was clipped by 1 base and J by 3 bases, with 11 bases between them. The CDR3 here is CASSLVGSGTDTQYF. Written as DNA, the CDR3 is TGTGCCAGCAGCTTAGTGGGTAGCGGAACAGATACGCAGTATTTT. Using reference TRBV7-2 and TRBJ2-3 for the parts outside the CDR3, the full variable domain is GAGVSQSPSNKVTEKGKDVELRCDPISGHTALYWYRQSLGQGLEFLIYFQGNSAPDKSGLPSDRFSAERTGGSVSTLTIQRTQQEDSAVYLCASSLVGSGTDTQYFGPGTRLTVL.

The V call is TRBV20-1, the J call TRBJ2-3, with no clear D. CDR3 length: 13 residues. V dropped 3 bases and J dropped 2 bases, with 9 bases sitting between them. Germline CDR1 DFQATT, CDR2 SNEGSKA (reference sequence). The CDR3 spells CSARRLNTDTQYF. CDR3 sequence (DNA): TGCAGTGCTAGGCGGCTCAACACAGATACGCAGTATTTT.

This clonotype was observed at least ten times. This chain uses TRBV29-1 with TRBJ1-2; the match to TRBD1 covers 9 bases. Germline CDR1 reads SQVTM; CDR2 reads ANQGSEA. J lost 5 bases, V lost 0 bases, and 10 bases had no gene match. This CDR3 is 16 amino acids long. The CDR3 bases are TGCAGCGTTGAAGATCTGGGGACAGGGAGGAAGTATGGCTACACCTTC. The encoded protein is CSVEDLGTGRKYGYTF. The whole variable domain, remainder taken from reference TRBV29-1 and TRBJ1-2, is SAVISQKPSRDICQRGTSLTIQCQVDSQVTMMFWYRQQPGQSLTLIATANQGSEATYESGFVIDKFPISRPNLTFSTLTVSNMSPEDSSIYLCSVEDLGTGRKYGYTFGSGTRLTVV.

J is TRBJ2-3 and V is TRBV25-1, with D perhaps matching TRBD2 (6 bases). Germline V lookup: CDR1 MGHDK, CDR2 SYGVNS. Trimming stripped 1 base from V and 0 bases from J, with 14 bases between. The CDR3 extends over 17 amino acids. The CDR3 here is CASSEFGRGASTDTQYF. The DNA of the CDR3 is TGTGCCAGCAGTGAATTCGGGAGAGGGGCTAGCACAGATACGCAGTATTTT.

The table lists this clonotype with a few counts. This could be a read error, since a much larger clone is one nucleotide away. The chain recombines TRBV7-2 with TRBJ2-2; D not certain. The CDR3 is 12 amino acids. Trimming took off 5 bases at V and 1 base at J, with 2 bases between the two ends. CDR1 is SGHTA, CDR2 FQGNSA, per germline. Here the CDR3 reads CASSMNTGELFF. The CDR3 region has the DNA TGTGCCAGCAGCATGAACACCGGGGAGCTGTTTTTT.

The chain is built from TRBV12-3 or TRBV12-4 and TRBJ2-5, with unresolved D. The germline V and J ends were trimmed by 1 base and 6 bases, with 15 bases remaining between them. The CDR3 has 15 amino acids. In nucleotides, the CDR3 is TGTGCCAGCAGTTTAGGTTTGTCGCCAATCCAGACCCAGTACTTC. Translated, it gives CASSLGLSPIQTQYF.

This clonotype was counted many times. The gene calls are TRBV9 and TRBJ2-3; 7 bases are shared with TRBD2. This CDR3 has 17 residues. Germline trimming cut 4 bases from V and 6 bases from J; bases unmatched to any gene: 17. The V gene's germline CDR1 is SGDLS and CDR2 YYNGEE. For the CDR3, the DNA is TGTGCCAGCAGCCCTCCATGGGGGGGAGGGCAGTTGGATACGCAGTATTTT. It specifies CASSPPWGGGQLDTQYF.

For the CDR3, the DNA is TGTGCCAGCAGCCAAGCAGGGACAAATCAGCCCCAGCATTTT. Translating gives CASSQAGTNQPQHF. This chain joins TRBV4-2 and TRBJ1-5, with a tentative D call TRBD1 (6 bases). Germline V gives CDR1 LGHNA, CDR2 YNFKEQ. Trimming shortened V by 1 base and J by 4 bases, and 8 bases separated the two germline ends. The CDR3 consists of 14 residues.

This clonotype was seen more than once but under ten times. The chain combines TRBV2 with TRBJ2-7; unclear D gene. Trimming shortened V by 2 bases and J by 3 bases, and 17 bases separated the two germline ends. The length of the CDR3 is 16 residues. Germline V gives CDR1 SNHLY, CDR2 FYNNEI. This chain's CDR3 is CASSETLGLRVYEQYF. DNA of the CDR3: TGTGCCAGCAGTGAAACGCTCGGGCTAAGGGTCTACGAGCAGTACTTC.

The chain carries TRBV12-3 or TRBV12-4 and TRBJ2-7, with 7 bases fitting TRBD1. This CDR3 has 14 residues. Trimming took 5 bases from V and 7 from J; bases not matched to a gene: 11. This chain's CDR3 is CASSLGQGVQEQYF. CDR3 DNA sequence: TGTGCCAGCAGTCTGGGGCAGGGGGTCCAAGAGCAGTACTTC.

The chain joins TRBV11-3 to TRBJ2-1, with 7 nucleotides matching TRBD2. Germline V gene data show CDR1 as SGHNT and CDR2 as YENEEA. The CDR3 has 13 residues. Unmatched junction bases numbered 7, after V lost 5 bases and J lost 9 bases. CDR3 sequence (DNA): TGTGCCAGCAGCCTAGGGCGGGAGTTTGAGCAGTTCTTC. Translation: CASSLGREFEQFF.

The sample holds a few counts of this clonotype. The chain uses TRBV7-2 and TRBJ2-3; D is undetermined. The CDR3 is made up of 11 amino acids. The V gene's germline CDR1 is SGHTA and CDR2 FQGNSA. Between the trimmed V and J ends, which lost 6 bases and 6 bases, there was a span of 7 bases. The CDR3 region has the DNA TGTGCCAGCAGGGAATCCGATACGCAGTATTTT. Amino acid sequence: CASRESDTQYF.

The chain joins TRBV12-3 or TRBV12-4 to TRBJ2-5; 7 bases map to TRBD1. The CDR3 has 14 amino acids. Trimming took 6 bases from V and 10 from J; bases not matched to a gene: 14. The CDR3, as DNA: TGTGCCAGCAGCTCAACGACAGGGCCAGAACTCCAGTACTTC. Translated, it gives CASSSTTGPELQYF.

This clonotype appeared a few times. One end of the junction is discordant with germline, which a read error may explain. The V and J genes are TRBV20-1 and TRBJ2-7; the match to TRBD2 covers 14 bases. Germline CDR1 is DFQATT and CDR2 is SNEGSKA (reference sequence). The CDR3 spans 15 residues. CDR3 DNA sequence: TGCTGTGCCATAAAGGGGACTAGCGGGAGCGACGAGCAGTACTTC. Translated, it gives CCAIKGTSGSDEQYF.

This clonotype was counted between two and nine times. The chain uses TRBV9 and TRBJ1-1, with D maybe TRBD1 (6 bases). Germline V gene sequence: CDR1 SGDLS, CDR2 YYNGEE. V was cut by 0 bases and J by 5 bases, with 11 bases left in between. This CDR3 has 14 amino acids. Written as DNA, the CDR3 is TGTGCCAGCAGCGTAGCTACAGGGCGGACTGAAGCTTTCTTT. Encoded protein: CASSVATGRTEAFF.

This clonotype was counted between two and nine times. This chain links TRBV13 with TRBJ2-1; 8 bases map to TRBD2. Germline trimming cut 4 bases from V and 7 bases from J; bases unmatched to any gene: 9. Germline V gene sequence: CDR1 PRHDT, CDR2 FYEKMQ (reference sequence). The CDR3 length is 15 residues. The CDR3 sequence is CASSSRLASRNEQFF. The CDR3 region has the DNA TGTGCCAGCAGCTCTCGACTAGCGTCGAGGAATGAGCAGTTCTTC.

This clonotype was observed a single time. V is TRBV27 and J is TRBJ2-3; TRBD1 agrees at 10 bases. Germline V gene lookup returns CDR1 MNHEY and CDR2 SMNVEV (reference sequence). The CDR3 totals 14 residues. The ends lost 8 bases at V and 5 bases at J; junction bases unmatched: 7. As DNA, the CDR3 is TGTGCCAGCCGCAGACAGGGGGCTAAAGATACGCAGTATTTT. Its translation is CASRRQGAKDTQYF.

This clonotype was found many times. V and J are TRBV20-1 and TRBJ2-7, with D perhaps matching TRBD1 (6 bases). Trimming removed 5 bases from V and 3 bases from J, with 20 bases in between. In germline, CDR1 is DFQATT, CDR2 SNEGSKA (reference sequence). This CDR3 contains 15 residues. CDR3 bases: TGCAGTGCTCCCGCTGGGCAGGGGCCTTACTACGAGCAGTACTTC. It translates to CSAPAGQGPYYEQYF.